This passage covers 26 T cell receptor beta chains from one sample sequenced in a study of T cell responses to AZD1222 COVID-19 vaccine. TCRdb's copy holds only in-frame clones and misses some; the assay was immunoSEQ multiplex PCR. The sample yields about 56,000 clones, roughly 88% seen once. The sample consisted of peripheral blood, taken on day 0 of AZD1222 vaccination. The source is an adult in good health.

This clone was counted a single time. The chain uses TRBV6-5 and TRBJ2-1; TRBD2 aligns across 7 bases. Germline V gene lookup returns CDR1 MNHEY and CDR2 SVGAGI. The ends lost 2 bases at V and 0 bases at J; junction bases unmatched: 4. The CDR3 length is 16 residues. The CDR3 protein is CASSYSPGGSYNEQFF. CDR3 sequence (DNA): TGTGCCAGCAGTTACAGTCCGGGAGGCTCCTACAATGAGCAGTTCTTC.

The rearrangement links TRBV7-6 to TRBJ1-3; a weak D match, TRBD1 (6 bases). Germline V gene data show CDR1 as SGHVS and CDR2 as FNYEAQ. The CDR3 is 16 amino acids. V shed 5 bases and J shed 0 bases, with 14 bases lying between them. The CDR3 nucleotides are TGTGCCAGCAGCGTAAGACAGGCGAGCTCTGGAAACACCATATATTTT. The encoded protein is CASSVRQASSGNTIYF.

This chain joins TRBV4-2 and TRBJ2-2; a weak D match, TRBD1 (7 bases). CDR3 length: 17 amino acids. The germline V gene encodes CDR1 LGHNA and CDR2 YNFKEQ. The V end lost 0 bases, the J end lost 3 bases, and 14 bases lay between the germline ends. This CDR3 reads CASSQDPGGTDTGELFF. The CDR3 nucleotides read TGTGCCAGCAGCCAAGATCCTGGCGGGACAGACACCGGGGAGCTGTTTTTT.

This clone was counted a few times. The chain joins TRBV2 to TRBJ1-1; no clear D gene. Trimming removed 7 bases at V and 7 bases at J, with 16 bases between. In germline, CDR1 is SNHLY, CDR2 FYNNEI. CDR3 size: 13 residues. CDR3: CASNRAPPDEAFF. Written as DNA, the CDR3 is TGTGCCAGCAATCGGGCCCCACCCGATGAAGCTTTCTTT.

This chain joins TRBV5-1 and TRBJ2-1; 10 nucleotides align to TRBD1. V lost 0 bases and J lost 2; bases outside the gene matches: 2. Per germline, CDR1 SGHRS and CDR2 YFSETQ. The CDR3 covers 16 residues. CDR3 in amino acids: CASSLDGTGAYNEQFF. For the CDR3, the DNA is TGCGCCAGCAGCTTGGACGGGACAGGGGCCTACAATGAGCAGTTCTTC.

J is TRBJ2-7 and V is TRBV3-1 (or the pseudogene TRBV3-2); 9 nucleotides line up with TRBD2. Germline loops: CDR1 LGHDT, CDR2 YNNKEL (reference sequence). V trimming: 0 bases; J trimming: 5 bases; junction bases outside the gene matches: 5. The CDR3 is 15 residues long. The CDR3 here is CASSQDWSSGNEQYF. CDR3 DNA: TGTGCCAGCAGCCAAGACTGGTCTAGCGGGAACGAGCAGTACTTC.

This clone occurred a few times. V is TRBV7-8 and J is TRBJ2-1; D is perhaps TRBD1 or TRBD2 (6 bases each). The germline gives CDR1 SGHVS, CDR2 FQNEAQ. V lost 4 bases to trimming and J lost 0 bases, with 13 bases between them. The CDR3 spans 16 residues. The CDR3 DNA is TGTGCCAGCAGCTCCCCGGGGGCAAGCTCCTACAATGAGCAGTTCTTC. The encoded protein is CASSSPGASSYNEQFF.

V gene TRBV7-8 combines with J gene TRBJ2-2; D is unclear. This CDR3 region has 16 residues. CDR1 and CDR2 (germline): SGHVS, FQNEAQ. V was shortened by 8 bases and J by 7 bases, with 23 bases between the two germline ends. CDR3 nucleotide sequence: TGTGCCAGCTTAGCCTTCGGTAGGGCCGCCCACGGGGAGCTGTTTTTT. Translating it yields CASLAFGRAAHGELFF.

This clone was recorded a few times. DNA of the CDR3: TGTGCCAGCAGCCAAATGCTCTGGGACAATGAGCAGTTCTTC. Translation: CASSQMLWDNEQFF. The genes are TRBV4-2 and TRBJ2-1; D gene ambiguous. CDR3 size: 14 residues. Germline V gene sequence: CDR1 LGHNA, CDR2 YNFKEQ. Trimming stripped 2 bases from V and 5 bases from J, with 10 bases between.

The rearrangement joins TRBV19 to TRBJ1-5, with no clear D. The CDR3 extends over 15 amino acids. Trimming cost V 6 bases and J 2 bases, with 14 bases left between them. Germline assignment: CDR1 LNHDA and CDR2 SQIVND (reference sequence). The CDR3 sequence: CASRPLLGGNQPQHF. The DNA of the CDR3 is TGTGCCAGTAGACCCCTCCTTGGGGGCAATCAGCCCCAGCATTTT.

This chain connects TRBV3-1 (or the pseudogene TRBV3-2) to TRBJ1-1; D ambiguous. Trimming took off 3 bases at V and 1 base at J, with 12 bases between the two ends. The germline CDR1 and CDR2 sequences are LGHDT and YNNKEL (reference sequence). The CDR3 is 15 residues long. CDR3 coding DNA: TGTGCCAGCAGCCAGCTTAAGTCCGGGAACACTGAAGCTTTCTTT. Amino acid sequence: CASSQLKSGNTEAFF.

The chain is built from TRBV10-2 and TRBJ1-3; D gene unclear. V shed 0 bases and J shed 4 bases, with 7 bases lying between them. Germline CDR1 is WSHSY and CDR2 is SAAADI. The length of the CDR3 is 14 residues. The CDR3 is CASSESLSGNTIYF. CDR3 in DNA: TGCGCCAGCAGTGAGTCTTTATCCGGAAACACCATATATTTT.

The chain is built from TRBV6-6 and TRBJ2-5; the match to TRBD2 covers 16 bases. The V gene end was trimmed by 5 bases and the J gene end by 4 bases; junction bases not matched to a gene: 13. CDR1 MNHNY and CDR2 SVGAGI come from the germline V gene (reference sequence). CDR3 length: 19 amino acids. CDR3 in DNA: TGTGCCAGCAGTCGGGGACTAGCGGGAGGGCCCGGGGGTATAGAGACCCAGTACTTC. As protein: CASSRGLAGGPGGIETQYF.

This sequence joins TRBV30 and TRBJ1-2; unclear D gene. Germline V gene sequence: CDR1 GTSNPN, CDR2 SVGIG (reference sequence). The V gene lost 1 base and the J gene lost 4 bases, with 22 bases spanning the gap. The length of the CDR3 is 17 residues. This CDR3 reads CAWSAAWKGSARYGYTF. CDR3 nucleotide sequence: TGTGCCTGGAGTGCTGCCTGGAAGGGAAGCGCGCGCTATGGCTACACCTTC.

CDR3 bases: TGTGCCAGCAGCTTAAGCGCTTCATCCGGCAACGAGCAGTACTTC. Translating gives CASSLSASSGNEQYF. The rearrangement links TRBV7-3 to TRBJ2-7; unclear D gene. CDR3 size: 15 residues. Germline V lookup: CDR1 SGHTA, CDR2 FQGTGA. Trimming left V 1 base short and J 5 bases short, with 15 bases between.

V usage is TRBV5-8 and J usage is TRBJ2-4; TRBD2 matches 14 bases. The junction had 19 bases not matched to a gene; V was cut back by 4 bases and J by 7 bases. The CDR3 is 20 residues long. CDR1 and CDR2 (germline): SGHTS, YDEGEE. The CDR3 spells CASSMTPGTSGSMRGNIQYF. DNA of the CDR3: TGTGCCAGCAGCATGACCCCGGGGACTAGCGGGAGTATGAGGGGGAACATTCAGTACTTC.

The genes are TRBV7-9 and TRBJ2-1; D perhaps matches TRBD2 (5 bases). Trimming took 7 bases from V and 8 from J, leaving 9 bases between them. The CDR3 length is 11 residues. From germline, CDR1 is SEHNR and CDR2 FQNEAQ (reference sequence). The CDR3 bases are TGTGCCAGCAACTTGGACTATGAGCAGTTCTTC. It translates to CASNLDYEQFF.

This chain joins TRBV5-1 and TRBJ2-5; 8 bases fit TRBD1. The CDR3 runs 14 residues. The V segment lost 4 bases and the J segment 3 bases; nucleotides outside the gene matches: 5. Germline CDR1 is SGHRS and CDR2 is YFSETQ. CDR3 sequence (DNA): TGCGCCAGCAGCGCGGGACAGGTAAAAGAGACCCAGTACTTC. Encoded protein: CASSAGQVKETQYF.

This clone was observed a few times. The CDR3 sequence: CASSLFGLAAQETQYF. The CDR3 DNA follows: TGTGCCAGCAGCTTGTTTGGACTAGCGGCCCAAGAGACCCAGTACTTC. The genes are TRBV5-4 and TRBJ2-5, with 10 bases matching TRBD2. The germline V gene has CDR1 SGHNT and CDR2 YYREEE (reference sequence). Germline trimming cut 1 base from V and 1 base from J; bases unmatched to any gene: 4. The CDR3 loop spans 16 amino acids.

This chain uses TRBV3-1 (or the pseudogene TRBV3-2) with TRBJ1-2; TRBD1 agrees at 8 bases. Germline V gives CDR1 LGHDT, CDR2 YNNKEL (reference sequence). The J segment lost 7 bases and the V segment lost 0 bases, leaving 4 bases of the junction unmatched. The CDR3 extends over 14 amino acids. The CDR3 loop reads CASSQEDRGSGYTF. DNA of the CDR3: TGTGCCAGCAGCCAAGAAGACAGGGGTAGTGGCTACACCTTC.

A remark on this clone: The same CDR3 also results from other DNA sequences found in this sample. The chain employs TRBV28 and TRBJ1-5, with D unresolved. Per germline, CDR1 MDHEN and CDR2 SYDVKM. The CDR3 runs to 14 residues. The V and J ends lost 8 bases and 4 bases respectively, with 15 bases between them. DNA for the CDR3: TGTGCCAGCCGTTGGGCCGGGCTAAATCAGCCCCAGCATTTT. Translated: CASRWAGLNQPQHF.

V is TRBV11-2 and J is TRBJ2-7; D perhaps matches TRBD2 (6 bases). CDR1 SGHAT and CDR2 FQNNGV come from the germline V gene. V lost 0 bases, J lost 6 bases, and 15 bases lay in between. The length of the CDR3 is 15 residues. The CDR3 nucleotides are TGTGCCAGCAGCTTAGATCTTTGGACTATAGGCGAGCAGTACTTC. This translates into CASSLDLWTIGEQYF.

The CDR3 loop reads CASSEVQGQYTEAFF. CDR3 nucleotides: TGTGCCAGCAGTGAAGTTCAGGGGCAGTACACTGAAGCTTTCTTT. This chain joins TRBV27 and TRBJ1-1, with D possibly matching TRBD1 (6 bases). This CDR3 contains 15 residues. The ends were cut back, 5 bases at V and 3 bases at J, with 16 bases in the middle. Germline V gene lookup returns CDR1 MNHEY and CDR2 SMNVEV (reference sequence).

This chain links TRBV4-3 with TRBJ2-1; unclear D gene. The ends were cut back, 0 bases at V and 5 bases at J, with 5 bases in the middle. The germline CDR1 and CDR2 sequences are LGHNA and YSLEER. The CDR3 is 13 amino acids. The CDR3 DNA reads TGCGCCAGCAGCCAAGACAGAAACAATGAGCAGTTCTTC. This encodes CASSQDRNNEQFF.

The genes are TRBV7-9 and TRBJ2-1; 7 positions agree with TRBD2. CDR1 and CDR2 from the germline V gene are SEHNR and FQNEAQ (reference sequence). The CDR3 length is 16 residues. V trimming: 0 bases; J trimming: 7 bases; junction bases outside the gene matches: 9. The CDR3, as DNA: TGTGCCAGCAGCTTAGCTGGGGGGAGGGCCGGGAATGAGCAGTTCTTC. This gives the protein CASSLAGGRAGNEQFF.

The chain joins TRBV30 to TRBJ2-7, with a possible D match to TRBD1 (7 bases). CDR1 GTSNPN and CDR2 SVGIG come from the germline V gene (reference sequence). This CDR3 has 11 amino acids. Trimming removed 4 bases from V and 6 bases from J, with 10 bases in between. The chain's CDR3 is CAWTQGGEQYF. The CDR3 DNA sequence: TGTGCCTGGACCCAGGGGGGCGAGCAGTACTTC.